This TCR beta chain was found in a study of metastatic and nonmetastatic thyroid tumors (dated by TCRdb to about 2020). Regarding the research as a whole: For patients with malignant and with benign thyroid disease, the researchers compared repertoires between peripheral blood samples and tumor or nodule tissue samples. Points the paper makes about the study in general: In both blood and tumor samples, TCR beta diversity was reported to be significantly higher in malignant tumors than in benign nodules.

This clone was observed at least ten times. Which antigen it targets is not known. No much larger clone is present one base from it, and per-base qualities are unavailable. The library came from PCR. The sequencer was an Illumina HiSeq 4000. The TCR beta-chain CDR3 region of each patient was profiled by high-throughput sequencing. The authors' analysis ran thus. The researchers built a classifier to tell apart papillary thyroid cancer patients with distant metastasis, based on CDR3 differences among clinicopathological groups. To measure repertoire diversity the researchers used the Shannon index, while the Morisita-Horn index served to gauge how similar the tumor and blood repertoires were. Using fastp at Q25 and MiXCR, TCRdb reprocessed the public reads and kept productive beta chains. For this entry, the V and J calls and clone size follow TCRdb and not the study's own pipeline. The sample has several thousand clones on record, roughly 15% of them singletons. The ten largest clones represent under 7.5% of the sample.

Per the germline V gene, MNHNS is the CDR1 and SASEGT is the CDR2. Its CDR3 holds 15 amino acids, cysteine through phenylalanine. Only the CDR3 region is kept as DNA, spanning 45 bases read in frame from base 1. The V and J ends are trimmed by 7 bases and 0 bases, leaving 10 bases between them. None of the patients had been given any treatment before thyroid surgery. Using T-cell receptor beta sequencing, the researchers looked back retrospectively at clinical samples from patients, gathered between the early 2010s and the late 2010s. The sequencing input was blood. The source is a female donor with papillary thyroid cancer or a benign thyroid nodule (not recorded which). Some clones in this sample may be carry-over from other donors' samples. The chain was built from TRBV6-1 and TRBJ2-6; possibly the D gene is TRBD2, per 5 matching bases. The CDR3: CASMEDLSGANVLTF. In nucleotide form, the sequence is TGTGCCAGCATGGAGGACCTCTCTGGGGCCAACGTCCTGACTTTC.